This passage covers 13 T cell receptor beta chains from one sample sequenced in a study of siplizumab effects on memory and regulatory T cells. Measured with immunoSEQ multiplex PCR; TCRdb has only the in-frame clones, and not every one. The data contain 50,000 to 75,000 clones, around 96% of them singletons. The sequencing sample was made of naive CD8+ T cells sorted from blood. These receptor sequences come from a human donor in good health.

This clone occurred once. Mismatch with germline at one junction end may stem from a read error. Different DNA sequences within this sample yield the same CDR3. The chain uses TRBV28 and TRBJ1-5; D remains unclear. Germline CDR1 and CDR2: MDHEN and SYDVKM. There are 15 residues in the CDR3. Here the CDR3 DNA reads TGCGCCAGCACACTCAAGGGCCTCGGTAATCAGCCCCAGCATTTT. Translated, it gives CASTLKGLGNQPQHF.

The chain links TRBV5-4 to TRBJ2-3; D not certain. The V gene's germline CDR1 is SGHNT and CDR2 YYREEE (reference sequence). V lost 5 bases, J lost 2 bases, and 9 bases lay in between. The CDR3 covers 13 residues. CDR3 in amino acids: CASRPTTTDTQYF. The DNA for the CDR3 is TGTGCCAGCAGACCGACCACCACAGATACGCAGTATTTT.

This rearrangement joins TRBV7-9 to TRBJ2-3; 7 nucleotides agree with TRBD1. Germline trimming cut 6 bases from V and 5 bases from J; bases unmatched to any gene: 11. The CDR3 is 15 residues long. CDR1 is SEHNR, CDR2 FQNEAQ, per germline (reference sequence). DNA of the CDR3: TGTGCCAGCAGACACGGGACAGAGCACAAAGATACGCAGTATTTT. Protein: CASRHGTEHKDTQYF.

In this sample, this clone turned up once. The chain couples TRBV4-3 to TRBJ2-7; D not resolved. Germline V lookup: CDR1 LGHNA, CDR2 YSLEER. Trimming left V 0 bases short and J 6 bases short, with 12 bases between. The CDR3 is made up of 14 amino acids. This CDR3 reads CASSQDRSVLEQYF. The CDR3 bases are TGCGCCAGCAGCCAAGATAGATCAGTTCTCGAGCAGTACTTC.

The rearrangement uses TRBV4-3 and TRBJ2-5; 7 positions agree with TRBD2. Trimming at V came to 0 bases and at J to 2 bases, leaving 6 bases not matched to a gene. In germline, CDR1 is LGHNA, CDR2 YSLEER. This CDR3 region has 16 residues. The CDR3 coding sequence is TGCGCCAGCAGCCAAGAACTAGCGTTGGGGCAAGAGACCCAGTACTTC. This codes for CASSQELALGQETQYF.

The V gene is TRBV6-4, the J gene TRBJ2-3; the D call may be TRBD1 or TRBD2 (6 bases each). V was clipped by 4 bases and J by 0 bases, with 11 bases between them. The CDR3 is 15 residues long. CDR1 is MRHNA, CDR2 SNTAGT, per germline. Here the CDR3 reads CASSVWGASTDTQYF. CDR3 coding DNA: TGTGCCAGCAGTGTTTGGGGGGCTAGCACAGATACGCAGTATTTT.

The genes are TRBV27 and TRBJ2-1; D may be TRBD1 or TRBD2 (5 bases each). Germline V CDR1 and CDR2: MNHEY, SMNVEV (reference sequence). The CDR3 sequence is 14 residues long. Trimming left V 6 bases short and J 5 bases short, with 14 bases between. The CDR3 DNA reads as TGTGCCAGCAGGGACACCATGGGGGACAATGAGCAGTTCTTC. Amino acid sequence: CASRDTMGDNEQFF.

The J gene is TRBJ2-5, the V gene TRBV5-6; TRBD1 agrees at 8 bases. The germline V gene encodes CDR1 SGHDT and CDR2 YYEEEE. V trimming: 4 bases; J trimming: 4 bases; junction bases outside the gene matches: 9. This CDR3 is built from 15 residues. The CDR3 loop reads CASSGRAGTGETQYF. The CDR3 DNA reads TGTGCCAGCAGCGGCCGCGCCGGGACAGGAGAGACCCAGTACTTC. The variable domain in full, completed from reference TRBV5-6 and TRBJ2-5, reads DAGVTQSPTHLIKTRGQQVTLRCSPKSGHDTVSWYQQALGQGPQFIFQYYEEEERQRGNFPDRFSGHQFPNYSSELNVNALLLGDSALYLCASSGRAGTGETQYFGPGTRLLVL.

The V call is TRBV6-5, the J call TRBJ2-2; no definite D call. The length of the CDR3 is 14 residues. CDR1 is MNHEY, CDR2 SVGAGI, per germline. V was cut by 5 bases and J by 1 base, with 8 bases left in between. This chain's CDR3 is CASSPWQNTGELFF. The CDR3 bases are TGTGCCAGCAGTCCGTGGCAGAACACCGGGGAGCTGTTTTTT.

The chain joins TRBV5-6 to TRBJ1-1; 10 nucleotides align to TRBD1. Germline CDR1 is SGHDT and CDR2 is YYEEEE. This CDR3 contains 13 residues. Trimming removed 2 bases from V and 11 bases from J; junction bases left unmatched: 6. The CDR3 DNA reads TGTGCCAGCAGCTTCGGACAGGGGGTACCTGCTTTCTTT. This gives the protein CASSFGQGVPAFF.

The chain links TRBV4-2 to TRBJ2-7; 9 bases agree with TRBD2. Losses at the gene ends were 0 bases for V and 6 bases for J; bases not matched to a gene: 12. CDR3 length equals 17 residues. The germline V gene has CDR1 LGHNA and CDR2 YNFKEQ. The CDR3 coding sequence is TGTGCCAGCAGCCAAGAGGGACTAGCCATTGGGTTCGGCGAGCAGTACTTC. Encoded protein: CASSQEGLAIGFGEQYF.

The chain combines TRBV12-5 with TRBJ1-1; a weak D match, TRBD1 (6 bases). CDR1 is LGHNT, CDR2 FRNRAP, per germline. The CDR3 has 12 residues. The V end lost 6 bases, the J end lost 12 bases, and 17 bases lay between the germline ends. CDR3 in amino acids: CASGPNRDKTFF. CDR3 nucleotide sequence: TGTGCTAGTGGCCCGAACCGGGACAAAACTTTCTTT.

The genes are TRBV9 and TRBJ2-5, with TRBD2 identical over 7 bases. CDR3 length equals 12 residues. Germline values: CDR1 SGDLS, CDR2 YYNGEE. Trimming cost V 5 bases and J 4 bases; bases outside gene matches: 2. CDR3 nucleotide sequence: TGTGCCAGCAGGGGGGAGGGAGAGACCCAGTACTTC. It translates to CASRGEGETQYF.